The present T cell receptor beta chain was sequenced within a study of OX40 agonist ivuxolimab in advanced cancers. Overall study: An anti-OX40 (CD134) antibody with agonistic activity, ivuxolimab, was administered to patients. Findings and limits, study-wide: Circulating CD4+ and CD8+ T cells showed clonal expansion by week 6 at 0.1 to 3.0 mg/kg.

Libraries were prepared by immunoSEQ multiplex PCR; TCRdb keeps only in-frame clonotypes and omits some of them. This table has 85,000 to 95,000 clones, roughly nine tenths appearing once. With regard to this clone: Its antigen remains unknown.

Blood sampling took place at baseline, cycle 4 day 1, and cycle 7 day 1. Germline V lookup: CDR1 MNHEY, CDR2 SVGAGI. The CDR3 contains 14 residues. V lost 0 bases and J 2 bases, leaving 7 bases between the germline ends. V usage is TRBV6-5 and J usage is TRBJ1-2, with TRBD1 as a possible D gene (5 bases). The receptor's source is an adult with an advanced solid tumor such as melanoma, head and neck, liver or kidney cancer. This specimen consisted of CD4+ or CD8+ T cells sorted from blood, obtained in a trial of the OX40 agonist ivuxolimab. CDR3 in amino acids: CASSYSNRNYGYTF. CDR3 DNA: TGTGCCAGCAGTTACTCGAACAGGAACTATGGCTACACCTTC.